These 30 T cell receptor beta chains were sequenced from one sample in a study of blood T cell repertoires in COVID-19. Produced via immunoSEQ multiplex PCR; TCRdb's table is partial and in-frame only. The profile shows 85,000 to 130,000 clones, over 55% of them singletons. The sequenced sample consisted of peripheral blood. The receptors come from a human donor with acute or convalescent COVID-19. The donor label of this sample is uncertain.

This chain connects TRBV7-9 to TRBJ1-1; D is uncertain. The V end lost 5 bases, the J end lost 6 bases, and 10 bases lay between the germline ends. Germline V gene lookup returns CDR1 SEHNR and CDR2 FQNEAQ (reference sequence). The CDR3 runs 12 residues. The CDR3 sequence is CASSDLRPEAFF. CDR3 nucleotide sequence: TGTGCCAGCAGCGACCTGCGGCCTGAAGCTTTCTTT.

The chain recombines TRBV30 with TRBJ2-5, with D possibly matching TRBD2 (7 bases). The germline V and J ends were trimmed by 7 bases and 5 bases, with 23 bases remaining between them. Germline values: CDR1 GTSNPN, CDR2 SVGIG (reference sequence). The CDR3 totals 15 residues. The CDR3 reads CAYRPPARGRETQYF. CDR3 bases: TGTGCCTACCGACCCCCTGCGCGGGGGCGGGAGACCCAGTACTTC.

The genes are TRBV28 and TRBJ1-2, with no clear D. Germline V lookup: CDR1 MDHEN, CDR2 SYDVKM. The CDR3 extends over 12 amino acids. The V end lost 11 bases, the J end lost 4 bases, and 14 bases lay between the germline ends. The CDR3 DNA is TGTGCCGCGAGGGATGCTTTCTATGGCTACACCTTC. Encoded protein: CAARDAFYGYTF.

In this sample, this clone turned up many times. The J gene is TRBJ2-7, the V gene TRBV6-8, with D hard to call. Germline V gene sequence: CDR1 MNHGY, CDR2 SAAAGT. V lost 2 bases, J lost 5 bases, and 4 bases lay in between. The CDR3 sequence is 11 residues long. As DNA, the CDR3 is TGTGCCAGCAGTTACCATGACGAGCAGTACGTC. This translates into CASSYHDEQYV.

This sequence joins TRBV5-1 and TRBJ2-3; possibly TRBD1 for D (6 bases). The V end lost 4 bases, the J end lost 5 bases, and 8 bases lay between the germline ends. Germline CDR1 reads SGHRS; CDR2 reads YFSETQ. The CDR3 has 12 amino acids. The CDR3 is CASSVQGDTQYF. The CDR3 DNA is TGCGCCAGCAGCGTACAGGGAGATACGCAGTATTTT.

The V call is TRBV5-1, the J call TRBJ1-1, with 8 nucleotides matching TRBD1. The V segment lost 2 bases and the J segment 2 bases; nucleotides outside the gene matches: 5. This CDR3 is 15 amino acids long. Germline loops: CDR1 SGHRS, CDR2 YFSETQ. The chain's CDR3 is CASSFPTGDNTEAFF. The CDR3 DNA reads TGCGCCAGCAGCTTCCCGACAGGGGATAACACTGAAGCTTTCTTT.

The V and J genes are TRBV5-1 and TRBJ1-4; a possible D gene is TRBD1 (5 bases). V gave up 6 bases and J gave up 1 base, with 13 bases separating them. The CDR3 sequence is 15 residues long. Germline V gene sequence: CDR1 SGHRS, CDR2 YFSETQ. CDR3 amino acids: CASKGREGTNEKLFF. For the CDR3, the DNA is TGCGCCAGCAAGGGCAGGGAAGGAACTAATGAAAAACTGTTTTTT.

This sequence joins TRBV14 and TRBJ2-5; 9 nucleotides line up with TRBD1. The germline gives CDR1 SGHDN, CDR2 FVKESK. The CDR3 sequence is 17 residues long. The V segment lost 1 base and the J segment 4 bases; nucleotides outside the gene matches: 10. CDR3 loop: CASSQAGTGIFGETQYF. In DNA, the CDR3 is TGTGCCAGCAGCCAAGCCGGGACAGGGATATTTGGAGAGACCCAGTACTTC.

This chain links TRBV28 with TRBJ2-3, with 9 bases identical to TRBD1. The CDR3 sequence is 16 residues long. The V and J ends lost 3 bases and 6 bases, in that order; junction bases with no gene match: 10. The germline V gene encodes CDR1 MDHEN and CDR2 SYDVKM. The DNA for the CDR3 is TGTGCCAGCAGTTTCCGCGGGACAGGGCTTTCGGATACGCAGTATTTT. Its translation: CASSFRGTGLSDTQYF.

The V gene is TRBV5-4, the J gene TRBJ1-3; unclear D gene. The CDR3 covers 12 residues. Per germline, CDR1 SGHNT and CDR2 YYREEE (reference sequence). V dropped 2 bases and J dropped 9 bases, with 9 bases sitting between them. The CDR3 coding sequence is TGTGCCAGCAGCTTCCCGGGGAGCACCATATATTTT. Protein: CASSFPGSTIYF.

The count of this clone is one. This rearrangement joins TRBV6-6 to TRBJ2-2; 9 nucleotides align to TRBD1. The CDR3 length is 14 residues. The V gene end was trimmed by 6 bases and the J gene end by 10 bases; junction bases not matched to a gene: 9. Germline CDR1 MNHNY, CDR2 SVGAGI (reference sequence). CDR3 amino acids: CASSLGQGGVELFF. The CDR3 DNA is TGTGCCAGCAGCCTGGGACAGGGAGGGGTGGAGCTGTTTTTT.

The V gene is TRBV4-1, the J gene TRBJ1-2, with D unclear. Trimming pared 1 base from V and 4 bases from J, leaving 13 bases between. Germline CDR1 MGHRA, CDR2 YSYEKL. The CDR3 has 15 residues. CDR3 residues: CASSQVSGRGYGYTF. CDR3 in DNA: TGCGCCAGCAGCCAAGTTTCGGGGAGAGGCTATGGCTACACCTTC.

The gene calls are TRBV4-1 and TRBJ1-1; D is ambiguous. Germline V gene sequence: CDR1 MGHRA, CDR2 YSYEKL. The CDR3 sequence is 17 residues long. V was pared by 3 bases and J by 0 bases, with 17 bases between. The CDR3 protein is CASSQDSPWNLNTEAFF. CDR3 bases: TGCGCCAGCAGCCAGGACTCTCCTTGGAATCTGAACACTGAAGCTTTCTTT.

The table lists this clone with a few counts. This sequence joins TRBV14 and TRBJ2-3, with 9 positions matching TRBD2. This CDR3 region has 13 residues. The germline V gene encodes CDR1 SGHDN and CDR2 FVKESK. The J segment lost 6 bases and the V segment lost 8 bases, leaving 6 bases of the junction unmatched. The CDR3 spells CASSSGVYDTQYF. The CDR3 DNA sequence: TGTGCCAGCTCTAGCGGGGTTTACGATACGCAGTATTTT.

V is TRBV11-1 and J is TRBJ1-2; 7 bases match TRBD1. The CDR3 consists of 13 residues. Germline V gene data show CDR1 as SGHAT and CDR2 as FQDESV (reference sequence). With 5 bases clipped from V and 6 bases from J, the junction kept 6 bases outside the gene matches. For the CDR3, the DNA is TGTGCCAGCAGCCGACAGGGCCATGATGGCTACACCTTC. It codes for CASSRQGHDGYTF. Together with reference TRBV11-1 and TRBJ1-2, the CDR3 gives the full variable domain: EAEVAQSPRYKITEKSQAVAFWCDPISGHATLYWYRQILGQGPELLVQFQDESVVDDSQLPKDRFSAERLKGVDSTLKIQPAELGDSAMYLCASSRQGHDGYTFGSGTRLTVV.

The V and J genes are TRBV24-1 and TRBJ2-6, with 7 nucleotides matching TRBD1. The CDR3 spans 15 residues. The germline CDR1 and CDR2 sequences are KGHDR and SFDVKD. V dropped 5 bases and J dropped 2; count of bases not matched to a gene: 2. The CDR3 sequence is CATSGTGAGANVLTF. The CDR3 nucleotides are TGTGCCACCAGTGGGACAGGTGCTGGGGCCAACGTCCTGACTTTC.

This clone was detected once. The chain recombines TRBV5-1 with TRBJ1-4; D not resolved. CDR1 and CDR2 (germline): SGHRS, YFSETQ. The length of the CDR3 is 15 residues. V was clipped by 0 bases and J by 6 bases, with 12 bases between them. In DNA, the CDR3 is TGCGCCAGCAGCTTGGTCGGAGCCCCTGATGAAAAACTGTTTTTT. Its translation is CASSLVGAPDEKLFF.

The J gene is TRBJ2-3, the V gene TRBV27; no clear D. The germline V gene encodes CDR1 MNHEY and CDR2 SMNVEV (reference sequence). This CDR3 is 12 amino acids long. The V gene lost 6 bases and the J gene lost 6 bases, with 10 bases spanning the gap. The CDR3 sequence: CASSSLRDTQYF. The CDR3 coding sequence is TGTGCCAGCAGCTCCCTACGCGATACGCAGTATTTT.

This chain joins TRBV24-1 and TRBJ2-2; 8 nucleotides agree with TRBD1. The germline V gene has CDR1 KGHDR and CDR2 SFDVKD. The ends lost 4 bases at V and 1 base at J; junction bases unmatched: 4. There are 16 residues in the CDR3. CDR3 in amino acids: CATSERTGKNTGELFF. DNA for the CDR3: TGTGCCACCAGTGAGAGGACAGGGAAGAACACCGGGGAGCTGTTTTTT.

This chain connects TRBV2 to TRBJ2-7, with D possibly matching TRBD2 (6 bases). With 4 bases removed from V and 6 bases from J, the gap between germline ends came to 13 bases. This CDR3 region has 13 residues. Germline CDR1 is SNHLY and CDR2 is FYNNEI. The chain's CDR3 is CASSAGRILEQYV. The DNA for the CDR3 is TGTGCCAGCAGTGCAGGGAGGATCCTCGAGCAGTACGTC.

This chain links TRBV19 with TRBJ1-5, with 8 bases aligning to TRBD1. This CDR3 comprises 15 residues. With V trimmed by 5 bases and J by 1 base, 4 bases remained unmatched. Per germline, CDR1 LNHDA and CDR2 SQIVND (reference sequence). CDR3 loop: CASSRQGQSNQPQHF. The DNA of the CDR3 is TGTGCCAGTAGTCGACAGGGGCAAAGCAATCAGCCCCAGCATTTT. The variable domain in full, completed from reference TRBV19 and TRBJ1-5, reads DGGITQSPKYLFRKEGQNVTLSCEQNLNHDAMYWYRQDPGQGLRLIYYSQIVNDFQKGDIAEGYSVSREKKESFPLTVTSAQKNPTAFYLCASSRQGQSNQPQHFGDGTRLSIL.

This clone has just a few counts. CDR3 in DNA: TGCAGCGCTCAAGCAGCGAATTCTGGCAATGAGCAGTTCTTC. The encoded protein is CSAQAANSGNEQFF. This chain connects TRBV29-1 to TRBJ2-1; unclear D gene. This CDR3 is 14 amino acids long. Per germline, CDR1 SQVTM and CDR2 ANQGSEA. Trimming cost V 7 bases and J 6 bases, with 19 bases left between them.

This sequence joins TRBV29-1 and TRBJ1-1; a possible D gene is TRBD1 (5 bases). The V gene lost 4 bases and the J gene lost 5 bases, with 11 bases spanning the gap. Germline V gene data show CDR1 as SQVTM and CDR2 as ANQGSEA. The CDR3 runs to 12 residues. The CDR3 sequence: CSVGGERTEAFF. The CDR3 DNA reads as TGCAGCGTTGGGGGGGAGAGGACTGAAGCTTTCTTT. Full variable domain (missing parts from reference TRBV29-1 and TRBJ1-1): SAVISQKPSRDICQRGTSLTIQCQVDSQVTMMFWYRQQPGQSLTLIATANQGSEATYESGFVIDKFPISRPNLTFSTLTVSNMSPEDSSIYLCSVGGERTEAFFGQGTRLTVV.

CDR3 sequence reads: CASSLTGDLDQPQHF. The CDR3 coding sequence is TGTGCCAGCAGCCTTACAGGGGATCTGGATCAGCCCCAGCATTTT. V gene TRBV4-2 combines with J gene TRBJ1-5, with TRBD1 matching over 7 bases. Germline CDR1 and CDR2: LGHNA and YNFKEQ. The CDR3 is 15 amino acids. V lost 4 bases to trimming and J lost 5 bases; unmatched junction nucleotides: 8.

The chain is built from TRBV29-1 and TRBJ1-1; TRBD1 is a possible D gene (5 bases). From germline, CDR1 is SQVTM and CDR2 ANQGSEA. The CDR3 consists of 10 residues. V dropped 5 bases and J dropped 11 bases, with 12 bases sitting between them. The CDR3 sequence: CSVHWGRAFF. DNA for the CDR3: TGCAGCGTTCACTGGGGCAGGGCTTTCTTT.

The gene calls are TRBV12-5 and TRBJ1-4, with D possibly matching TRBD1 (5 bases). Trimming took 1 base from V and 8 from J, leaving 8 bases between them. Germline CDR1 LGHNT, CDR2 FRNRAP. The CDR3 totals 13 residues. The CDR3 bases are TGTGCTAGTGGTTTGGCTCGGGGGGAAAAACTGTTTTTT. As protein: CASGLARGEKLFF. Drawing the rest from reference TRBV12-5 and TRBJ1-4, the complete variable domain is DARVTQTPRHKVTEMGQEVTMRCQPILGHNTVFWYRQTMMQGLELLAYFRNRAPLDDSGMPKDRFSAEMPDATLATLKIQPSEPRDSAVYFCASGLARGEKLFFGSGTQLSVL.

The sample holds one count of this clone. J is TRBJ1-1 and V is TRBV19; 7 nucleotides agree with TRBD1. V dropped 6 bases and J dropped 1; count of bases not matched to a gene: 5. The CDR3 is 14 amino acids. The germline V gene has CDR1 LNHDA and CDR2 SQIVND (reference sequence). The CDR3 region is CASSTTGPNTEAFF. The CDR3 DNA is TGTGCCAGTAGCACGACAGGGCCGAACACTGAAGCTTTCTTT.

The chain has TRBV5-1 and TRBJ2-3, with a possible D match to TRBD2 (5 bases). The CDR3 has 14 residues. CDR1 SGHRS and CDR2 YFSETQ come from the germline V gene. V was shortened by 5 bases and J by 2 bases, with 12 bases between the two germline ends. Here the CDR3 reads CASSYGLDTDTQYF. The CDR3 bases are TGCGCCAGCAGTTATGGACTCGACACAGATACGCAGTATTTT.

V gene TRBV9 combines with J gene TRBJ1-3, with D perhaps TRBD1 (5 bases). The CDR3 sequence is 15 residues long. Germline values: CDR1 SGDLS, CDR2 YYNGEE. Trimming cost V 0 bases and J 3 bases, with 10 bases left between them. As DNA, the CDR3 is TGTGCCAGCAGCGTAGACGTCAGGGTTGGAAACACCATATATTTT. Protein product: CASSVDVRVGNTIYF.

This clone was seen only once. This chain joins TRBV19 and TRBJ2-4; TRBD1 matches at 8 bases. The germline CDR1 and CDR2 sequences are LNHDA and SQIVND (reference sequence). The CDR3 consists of 15 residues. Losses at the gene ends were 4 bases for V and 3 bases for J; bases not matched to a gene: 5. This CDR3 reads CASSTRQGIKNIQYF. CDR3 DNA: TGTGCCAGTAGTACTCGACAGGGGATCAAAAACATTCAGTACTTC.